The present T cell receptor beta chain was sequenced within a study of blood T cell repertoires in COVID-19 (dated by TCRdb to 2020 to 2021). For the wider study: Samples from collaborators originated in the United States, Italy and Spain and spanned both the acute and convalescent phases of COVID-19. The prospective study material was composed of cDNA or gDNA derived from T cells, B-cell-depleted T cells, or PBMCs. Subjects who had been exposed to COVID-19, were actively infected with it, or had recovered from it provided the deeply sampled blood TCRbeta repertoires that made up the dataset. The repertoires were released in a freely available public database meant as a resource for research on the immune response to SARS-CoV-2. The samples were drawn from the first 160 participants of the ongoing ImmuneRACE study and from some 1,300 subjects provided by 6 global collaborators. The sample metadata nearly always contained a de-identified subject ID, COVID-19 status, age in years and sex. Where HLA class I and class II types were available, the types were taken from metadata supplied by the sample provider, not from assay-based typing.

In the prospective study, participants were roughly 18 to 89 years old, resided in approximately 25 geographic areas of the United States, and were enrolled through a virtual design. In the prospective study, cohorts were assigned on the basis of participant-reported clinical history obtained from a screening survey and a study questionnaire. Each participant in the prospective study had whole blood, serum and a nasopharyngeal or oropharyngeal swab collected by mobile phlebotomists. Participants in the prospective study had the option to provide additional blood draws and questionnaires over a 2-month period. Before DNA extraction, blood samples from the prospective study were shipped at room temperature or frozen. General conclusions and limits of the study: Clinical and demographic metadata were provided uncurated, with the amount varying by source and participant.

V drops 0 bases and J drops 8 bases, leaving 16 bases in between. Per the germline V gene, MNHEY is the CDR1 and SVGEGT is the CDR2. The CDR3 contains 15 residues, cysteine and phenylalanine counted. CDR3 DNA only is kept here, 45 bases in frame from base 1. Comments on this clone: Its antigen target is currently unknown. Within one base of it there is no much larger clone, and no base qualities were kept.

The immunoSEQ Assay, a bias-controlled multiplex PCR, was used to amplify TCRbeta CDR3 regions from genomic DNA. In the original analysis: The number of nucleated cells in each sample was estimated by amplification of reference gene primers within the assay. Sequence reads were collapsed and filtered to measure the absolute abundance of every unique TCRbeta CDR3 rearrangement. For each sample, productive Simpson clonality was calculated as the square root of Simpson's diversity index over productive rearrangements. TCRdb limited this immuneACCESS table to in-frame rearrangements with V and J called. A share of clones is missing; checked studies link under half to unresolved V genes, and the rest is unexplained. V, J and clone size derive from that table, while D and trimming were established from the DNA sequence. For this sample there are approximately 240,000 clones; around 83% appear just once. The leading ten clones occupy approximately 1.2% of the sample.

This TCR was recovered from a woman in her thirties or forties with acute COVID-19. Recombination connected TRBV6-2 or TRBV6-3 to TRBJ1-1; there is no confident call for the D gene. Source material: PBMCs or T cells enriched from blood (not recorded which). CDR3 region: CASSYSFQPGREAFF. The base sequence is TGTGCCAGCAGTTACTCTTTCCAGCCAGGCAGGGAAGCTTTCTTT.